A selection of T cell receptor beta chains follows, all from one sample in a study of shared clonotypes between healthy human individuals. Clones were read by immunoSEQ multiplex PCR, and TCRdb kept only the in-frame ones, dropping some. Altogether roughly 500,000 clones are present, about 85% being singletons, with the ten largest covering 9.5% to 15%. Sample: PBMCs. All receptors derive from a woman in her forties in good health. Some clones in this sample may be carry-over from other donors' samples. Both conserved end residues are part of each CDR3. D genes are given only for firm matches. The listing skips clone size in some rows; elsewhere it reads once, few, many or a size class.

D gene	clone size	V gene	J gene	CDR3 DNA	CDR3 protein
TRBD2	-	TRBV7-8	TRBJ2-1	TGTGCCAGCAGCTACCTTGGGCTAGCGGGAGCGAGGAACAATGAGCAGTTCTTC	CASSYLGLAGARNNEQFF
-	-	TRBV5-6	TRBJ1-5	TGTGCCAGCAGCTTGCTTCATAGCAATCAGCCCCAGCATTTT	CASSLLHSNQPQHF
-	few	TRBV18	TRBJ1-1	TGTGCCAGCTCACCATGGGGGGAGATGAACACTGAAGCTTTCTTT	CASSPWGEMNTEAFF
TRBD2	-	TRBV28	TRBJ2-3	TGTGCCAGCAGTTTTACGGGAACTAGCGGGGTCGACACAGATACGCAGTATTTT	CASSFTGTSGVDTDTQYF
-	once	TRBV5-4	TRBJ2-3	TGTGCCAGCAGCTTGGCCCCGGGACGGACAGATACGCAGTATTTT	CASSLAPGRTDTQYF
-	-	TRBV18	TRBJ2-2	TGTGCCAGCTCACCTTGGGCCGAAAACACCGGGGAGCTGTTTTTT	CASSPWAENTGELFF
-	-	TRBV5-8	TRBJ2-2	TGTGCCAGCAGCCTACCCGTTGGAGGTTCGAACACCGGGGAGCTGTTTTTT	CASSLPVGGSNTGELFF
-	-	TRBV7-8	TRBJ1-1	TGTGCCAGCAGCAGCACCATGAACACTGAAGCTTTCTTT	CASSSTMNTEAFF
TRBD1	-	TRBV28	TRBJ2-7	TGTGCCAGCAGATCAGGGGCGACAGGGGGCAACGAGCAGTACTTC	CASRSGATGGNEQYF
TRBD1	-	TRBV7-9	TRBJ2-2	TGTGCCAGCAGCCCTGCGGGACAGGGGTACACCGGGGAGCTGTTTTTT	CASSPAGQGYTGELFF
-	-	TRBV19	TRBJ1-5	TGTGCCACCAGCAAGGGGGGGCTGGGCAATCAGCCCCAGCATTTT	CATSKGGLGNQPQHF
-	-	TRBV4-1	TRBJ2-2	TGCGCCAGCAGCCACAGACAAATTAACACCGGGGAGCTGTTTTTT	CASSHRQINTGELFF
TRBD2	-	TRBV7-9	TRBJ2-3	TGTGCCAGCAGCTGGACTAGCGGGAGCACAGATACGCAGTATTTT	CASSWTSGSTDTQYF
TRBD2	-	TRBV5-1	TRBJ2-3	TGCGCCAGCAGCTTGCCTTCTAGCGGTCCACAGTGGTGGGATACGCAGTATTTT	CASSLPSSGPQWWDTQYF